A single sample is the source of the 14 T cell receptor beta chains below, sequenced in a study of OX40 agonist ivuxolimab in advanced cancers. The data were produced by immunoSEQ multiplex PCR, yet TCRdb's version contains in-frame clones alone and is incomplete. The sample records 45,000 to 60,000 clones, 70% to 80% being singletons. The input for sequencing was CD4+ or CD8+ T cells sorted from blood, taken in a trial of the OX40 agonist ivuxolimab. The receptors were sampled from an adult with an advanced solid tumor such as melanoma, head and neck, liver or kidney cancer.

V usage is TRBV7-2 and J usage is TRBJ1-6, with 7 bases identical to TRBD1. Germline V gene data show CDR1 as SGHTA and CDR2 as FQGNSA. V gave up 0 bases and J gave up 0 bases; unmatched junction bases: 5. There are 18 residues in the CDR3. The CDR3 is CASSLARDSYSYNSPLHF. The CDR3 DNA reads as TGTGCCAGCAGCTTAGCCCGGGACAGCTACTCCTATAATTCACCCCTCCACTTT.

J is TRBJ2-1 and V is TRBV5-1; D is uncertain. The V end was cut by 0 bases, the J end by 0 bases, with 10 bases between. This CDR3 has 16 residues. CDR1 and CDR2 from the germline V gene are SGHRS and YFSETQ. The CDR3 bases are TGCGCCAGCAGCTTGGGAGCACTGAGCTCCTACAATGAGCAGTTCTTC. Residues: CASSLGALSSYNEQFF.

CDR3 coding DNA: TGTGCCAGCAGCTTCGACAGGGGAACTAATGAAAAACTGTTTTTT. Amino acid sequence: CASSFDRGTNEKLFF. V and J are TRBV11-2 and TRBJ1-4, with 8 bases aligning to TRBD1. The CDR3 covers 15 residues. J was trimmed by 1 base and V by 3 bases; bases with no gene match: 1. Germline CDR1 SGHAT, CDR2 FQNNGV.

The gene calls are TRBV6-1 and TRBJ1-3; 9 bases fit TRBD1. The CDR3 has 12 residues. V was pared by 6 bases and J by 8 bases, with 2 bases of the junction left unmatched. Germline V gives CDR1 MNHNS, CDR2 SASEGT. CDR3 loop: CASRDRGYTIYF. The CDR3 DNA reads as TGTGCCAGCAGGGACAGGGGATACACCATATATTTT.

The rearrangement joins TRBV18 to TRBJ2-7; 12 bases match TRBD2. This CDR3 has 15 residues. Germline values: CDR1 KGHSH, CDR2 LQKENI. V shed 2 bases and J 4 bases; nucleotides not matched to a gene: 3. The CDR3 spells CASSPTSGRSYEQYF. The CDR3 coding sequence is TGTGCCAGCTCACCAACTAGCGGGAGGTCGTACGAGCAGTACTTC.

The chain links TRBV5-4 to TRBJ1-2; TRBD1 matches at 7 bases. This CDR3 has 16 amino acids. V was clipped by 2 bases and J by 5 bases; unmatched bases: 12. Looked up from germline, CDR1 is SGHNT and CDR2 is YYREEE (reference sequence). The DNA of the CDR3 is TGTGCCAGCAGCTTATTAGGGACAGTAGACCCTTATGGCTACACCTTC. Translation gives CASSLLGTVDPYGYTF.

This chain uses TRBV25-1 with TRBJ1-1; possibly TRBD1 for D (5 bases). The CDR3 has 13 amino acids. Germline values: CDR1 MGHDK, CDR2 SYGVNS. Trimming removed 7 bases from V and 4 bases from J, with 13 bases in between. This CDR3 reads CASIPSGITEAFF. The DNA of the CDR3 is TGTGCCAGCATACCTTCAGGGATCACTGAAGCTTTCTTT. Filled out from reference TRBV25-1 and TRBJ1-1, the complete variable domain reads EADIYQTPRYLVIGTGKKITLECSQTMGHDKMYWYQQDPGMELHLIHYSYGVNSTEKGDLSSESTVSRIRTEHFPLTLESARPSHTSQYLCASIPSGITEAFFGQGTRLTVV.

This chain joins TRBV19 and TRBJ2-1; tentatively, D is TRBD2 (6 bases). CDR1 LNHDA and CDR2 SQIVND come from the germline V gene (reference sequence). This CDR3 comprises 16 residues. V was cut by 6 bases and J by 0 bases, with 15 bases left in between. CDR3 sequence (DNA): TGTGCCAGTAGCCTAGGGAGGAGAAGCTCCTACAATGAGCAGTTCTTC. It translates to CASSLGRRSSYNEQFF.

The chain links TRBV6-5 to TRBJ1-1; tentative D call: TRBD1 (6 bases). The CDR3 totals 13 residues. Germline V gives CDR1 MNHEY, CDR2 SVGAGI. The V end was cut by 8 bases, the J end by 8 bases, with 18 bases between. The CDR3 coding sequence is TGTGCCAGCGGGGGACAAGCAACTAGGGAAGCTTTCTTT. This translates into CASGGQATREAFF.

CDR3 protein: CASTWTGGSDTQYF. Written as DNA, the CDR3 is TGCGCCAGCACATGGACAGGGGGCTCAGATACGCAGTATTTT. The chain uses TRBV5-1 and TRBJ2-3; 11 nucleotides align to TRBD1. Germline V gene data show CDR1 as SGHRS and CDR2 as YFSETQ. The J segment lost 4 bases and the V segment lost 6 bases, leaving 4 bases of the junction unmatched. The CDR3 contains 14 residues.

This clone showed up just once. This chain connects TRBV6-6 to TRBJ2-7, with 9 positions matching TRBD1. The CDR3 extends over 14 amino acids. Unmatched junction bases numbered 1, after V lost 0 bases and J lost 4 bases. Germline V lookup: CDR1 MNHNY, CDR2 SVGAGI (reference sequence). CDR3 in DNA: TGTGCCAGCAGTTACTCGGACAGGGGTTACGAGCAGTACTTC. It specifies CASSYSDRGYEQYF.

This sequence joins TRBV5-5 and TRBJ1-2; unclear D gene. Trimming stripped 4 bases from V and 2 bases from J, with 21 bases between. This CDR3 spans 17 amino acids. Germline values: CDR1 SGHKS, CDR2 YYEKEE (reference sequence). The CDR3 protein is CASSAISASALNYGYTF. The CDR3, as DNA: TGTGCCAGCAGCGCGATCTCAGCCTCGGCTCTGAACTATGGCTACACCTTC.

V usage is TRBV5-1 and J usage is TRBJ2-1, with a weak D call TRBD2 (6 bases). V lost 4 bases and J lost 6, with 17 bases in between. Germline CDR1 is SGHRS and CDR2 is YFSETQ. The CDR3 is 15 amino acids. The CDR3: CASSPLASSANEQFF. In DNA, the CDR3 is TGCGCCAGCAGCCCCCTGGCGTCTAGCGCCAATGAGCAGTTCTTC.

The rearrangement links TRBV19 to TRBJ2-2; D call uncertain. The V end lost 3 bases, the J end lost 5 bases, and 7 bases lay between the germline ends. CDR1 is LNHDA, CDR2 SQIVND, per germline (reference sequence). This CDR3 has 13 amino acids. The DNA of the CDR3 is TGTGCCAGTAGTATCACCCTTACCGGGGAGCTGTTTTTT. Protein product: CASSITLTGELFF.